This entry lists 9 T cell receptor beta chains sequenced from one sample in a study of T cells in Graves' hyperthyroidism and ophthalmopathy (dated by TCRdb to the late 2010s). The library was prepared using multiplex PCR. Sequencing was performed on an Illumina HiSeq 2000. The TCR beta CDR3 regions were amplified from RNA transcripts. The first round of RT-PCR for the TCR CDR3 was performed with the HTBI primer set and the Qiagen OneStep RT-PCR kit. The raw public data were reprocessed by TCRdb itself: fastp quality trimming at Q25, MiXCR clonotype calling, in-frame beta chains only. Each CDR3 protein appears once, grouped with its most common genes and DNA. Counted in this sample were approximately 590,000 distinct CDR3 sequences; around 16% of them appeared once. Roughly 7.3% of the sample is taken by the ten largest. Material: blood. These receptors were collected from a young woman with Graves' hyperthyroidism.

This clonotype was seen repeatedly, ten times or more. The CDR3 region is CASHGSGRDYNEQFF. The CDR3 DNA reads as TGTGCCAGCCATGGCAGCGGGAGGGACTACAATGAGCAGTTCTTC. V is TRBV27 and J is TRBJ2-1; TRBD2 aligns across 10 bases. The CDR3 runs 15 residues. V dropped 8 bases and J dropped 3; count of bases not matched to a gene: 7. Germline-derived CDR1 and CDR2 are MNHEY and SMNVEV (reference sequence).

This clonotype has a count of ten or more. CDR3 bases: TGTGCCAGCAGCGCCACATACGGGGGGGTGGGGCTAGCGGGAGTTGCGAATGAGCAGTTCTTC. This translates into CASSATYGGVGLAGVANEQFF. This chain uses TRBV7-6 with TRBJ2-1; 10 bases are a match to TRBD2. Per germline, CDR1 SGHVS and CDR2 FNYEAQ. V was clipped by 5 bases and J by 7 bases; unmatched bases: 26. The CDR3 is made up of 21 amino acids.

V usage is TRBV7-9 and J usage is TRBJ2-3; 8 bases align to TRBD1. V lost 6 bases and J lost 5; bases outside the gene matches: 7. The germline gives CDR1 SEHNR, CDR2 FQNEAQ (reference sequence). The CDR3 totals 14 residues. The CDR3 DNA reads as TGTGCCAGCAGTCCGGGACAGGTATTAGATACGCAGTATTTT. Translation: CASSPGQVLDTQYF.

The chain links TRBV12-3 or TRBV12-4 to TRBJ2-5; 8 nucleotides align to TRBD1. With V trimmed by 5 bases and J by 2 bases, 7 bases remained unmatched. The CDR3 runs 15 residues. CDR3 bases: TGTGCCAGCAGTCCGACAGGGGCGGTTCAAGAGACCCAGTACTTC. Protein sequence: CASSPTGAVQETQYF.

This clonotype was found many times. This chain links TRBV29-1 with TRBJ2-1; possibly TRBD2 for D (5 bases). Looked up from germline, CDR1 is SQVTM and CDR2 is ANQGSEA. CDR3 length: 16 amino acids. V was pared by 2 bases and J by 0 bases, with 14 bases between. The CDR3: CSVELVGEGSYNEQFF. The CDR3 coding sequence is TGCAGCGTTGAATTGGTGGGAGAAGGCTCCTACAATGAGCAGTTCTTC.

This clonotype was seen repeatedly, ten times or more. The J gene is TRBJ1-3, the V gene TRBV3-1; no reliable D call. The germline CDR1 and CDR2 sequences are LGHDT and YNNKEL (reference sequence). Trimming stripped 1 base from V and 3 bases from J, with 10 bases between. The CDR3 is 15 residues long. CDR3 nucleotide sequence: TGTGCCAGCAGCCAAGGTCGAAGCATTGGAAACACCATATATTTT. Its translation: CASSQGRSIGNTIYF.

The V and J genes are TRBV11-2 and TRBJ1-1; 8 bases line up with TRBD1. J gave up 1 base and V 5 bases, and 12 bases lay outside the gene matches. Germline CDR1 SGHAT, CDR2 FQNNGV. The CDR3 is made up of 17 amino acids. Here the CDR3 reads CASSPGGGGLQNTEAFF. CDR3 bases: TGTGCCAGCAGCCCAGGGGGCGGGGGGCTACAGAACACTGAAGCTTTCTTT. The whole variable domain, filled in from reference TRBV11-2 and TRBJ1-1, reads EAGVAQSPRYKIIEKRQSVAFWCNPISGHATLYWYQQILGQGPKLLIQFQNNGVVDDSQLPKDRFSAERLKGVDSTLKIQPAKLEDSAVYLCASSPGGGGLQNTEAFFGQGTRLTVV.

This clonotype was picked up many times. The chain combines TRBV13 with TRBJ1-1; TRBD1 is a possible D gene (6 bases). The germline V and J ends were trimmed by 5 bases and 5 bases, with 15 bases remaining between them. The CDR3 runs to 14 residues. The germline V gene has CDR1 PRHDT and CDR2 FYEKMQ (reference sequence). The DNA of the CDR3 is TGTGCCAGCAGCCGGACACAGGGTGGGACTGAAGCTTTCTTT. This sequence encodes CASSRTQGGTEAFF. Together with reference TRBV13 and TRBJ1-1, the CDR3 gives the full variable domain: AAGVIQSPRHLIKEKRETATLKCYPIPRHDTVYWYQQGPGQDPQFLISFYEKMQSDKGSIPDRFSAQQFSDYHSELNMSSLELGDSALYFCASSRTQGGTEAFFGQGTRLTVV.

This clonotype was picked up many times. V usage is TRBV7-9 and J usage is TRBJ1-1, with D perhaps TRBD1 (5 bases). V was clipped by 1 base and J by 1 base, with 16 bases between them. The CDR3 is 17 residues long. The germline V gene encodes CDR1 SEHNR and CDR2 FQNEAQ (reference sequence). The CDR3 DNA reads TGTGCCAGCAGCTTAGGGGGGAGAGGGTTTCGGAACACTGAAGCTTTCTTT. Amino acid sequence: CASSLGGRGFRNTEAFF.